This TCR beta chain was identified during a study of CD8 T cell repertoires and HIV-1 epitope variants. Produced via immunoSEQ multiplex PCR; TCRdb's table is partial and in-frame only. The sample lists about 90,000 clones, roughly 80% occurring once. The CDR3 has 12 amino acids. Germline lookup yields CDR1 MNHEY and CDR2 SMNVEV (reference sequence). V was trimmed by 2 bases and J by 10 bases, leaving 9 bases between them. The origin of this receptor is a male donor with HIV. The chain is built from TRBV27 and TRBJ2-1; D unresolved. Sequencing used uncultured baseline CD8+ T cells from peripheral blood mononuclear cells (PBMCs). CDR3 region: CASSLPLGEQFF. The DNA for the CDR3 is TGTGCCAGCAGTTTACCCTTGGGGGAGCAGTTCTTC.